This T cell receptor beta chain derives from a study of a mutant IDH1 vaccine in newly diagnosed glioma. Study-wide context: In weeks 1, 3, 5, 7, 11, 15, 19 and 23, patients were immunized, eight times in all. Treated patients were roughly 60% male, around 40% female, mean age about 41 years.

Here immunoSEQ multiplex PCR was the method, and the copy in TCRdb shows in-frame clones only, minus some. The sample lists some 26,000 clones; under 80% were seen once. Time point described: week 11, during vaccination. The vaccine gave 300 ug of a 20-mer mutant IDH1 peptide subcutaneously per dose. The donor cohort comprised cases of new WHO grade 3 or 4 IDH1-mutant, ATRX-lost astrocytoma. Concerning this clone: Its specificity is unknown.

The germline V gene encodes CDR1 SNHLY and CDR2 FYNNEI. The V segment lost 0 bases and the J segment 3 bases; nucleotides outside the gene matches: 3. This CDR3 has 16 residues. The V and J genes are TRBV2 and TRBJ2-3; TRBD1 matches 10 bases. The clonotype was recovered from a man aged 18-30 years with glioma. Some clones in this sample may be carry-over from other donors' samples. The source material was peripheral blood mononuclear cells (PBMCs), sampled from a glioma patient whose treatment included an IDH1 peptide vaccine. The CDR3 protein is CASSEAGQGRTDTQYF. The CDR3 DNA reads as TGTGCCAGCAGTGAAGCGGGACAGGGGAGGACAGATACGCAGTATTTT. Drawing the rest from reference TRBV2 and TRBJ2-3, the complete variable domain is EPEVTQTPSHQVTQMGQEVILRCVPISNHLYFYWYRQILGQKVEFLVSFYNNEISEKSEIFDDQFSVERPDGSNFTLKIRSTKLEDSAMYFCASSEAGQGRTDTQYFGPGTRLTVL.